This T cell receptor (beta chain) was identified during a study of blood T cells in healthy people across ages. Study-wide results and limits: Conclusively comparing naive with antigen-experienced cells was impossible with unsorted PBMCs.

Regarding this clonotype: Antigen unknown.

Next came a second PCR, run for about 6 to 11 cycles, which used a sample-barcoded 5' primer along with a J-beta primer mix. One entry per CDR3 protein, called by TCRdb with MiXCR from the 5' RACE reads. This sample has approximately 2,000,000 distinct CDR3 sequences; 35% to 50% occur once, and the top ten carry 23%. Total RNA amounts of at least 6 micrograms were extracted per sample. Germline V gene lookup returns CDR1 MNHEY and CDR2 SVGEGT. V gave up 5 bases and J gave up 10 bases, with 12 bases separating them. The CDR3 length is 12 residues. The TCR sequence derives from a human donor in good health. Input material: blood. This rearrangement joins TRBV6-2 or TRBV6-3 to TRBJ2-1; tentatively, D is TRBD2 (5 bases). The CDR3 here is CASSIRTLEQFF. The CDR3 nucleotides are TGTGCCAGCAGTATCAGGACTTTAGAGCAGTTCTTC.